This TCR beta chain was retrieved from a study of early T cells in non-severe SARS-CoV-2 infection (dated by TCRdb to the early 2020s). Concerning the study at large: Because TCR sequencing relied on bulk RNA taken from unsorted whole blood, pairing of alpha and beta chains was not possible. The paper's findings and limits, for the study overall: VDJdb matching was skewed toward anti-spike CD8 responses, so virus-specific expansions were likely underestimated and private and CD4 specificities were missed.

The study was a case-control design nested within a healthcare worker cohort in London, UK, with weekly nasopharyngeal swab PCR tests and blood sampling. Between 23 and 31 March 2020, the week of the UK lockdown, healthcare workers were enrolled and then followed up weekly for as long as 16 weeks. In its sample, this clonotype was seen once. The specificity of this receptor is unknown. Per-nucleotide qualities are absent, and no much larger clonotype sits a single base away. One read alone provides weak support. The CDR3 measures 12 amino acids from cysteine to phenylalanine. Only the CDR3 DNA is retained, 36 bases long and in frame from the first base. At the junction V is shortened by 6 bases and J by 7 bases, with 12 bases in between. The germline V gene specifies SNHLY as CDR1 and FYNNEI as CDR2. Library method: 5' RACE. Sequencing used a NextSeq 500. The TCR library protocol attached unique molecular identifiers to individual cDNA molecules to correct for sequencing error and PCR bias. TCR alpha and beta chains were both sequenced, and the abundances of alpha and beta sequences in each sample were closely correlated with each other. The study's own analysis went as follows. Decombinator V4 was used to perform V gene, J gene and CDR3 annotation of TCR sequences. Expanded TCRs were defined as changing significantly between any two time points under a Poisson model with p below 0.0001. TCR abundances were normalised to the total number of TCRs sequenced per sample and expressed as counts per million. TRAV1-2 paired with TRAJ12, TRAJ20 or TRAJ33 defined MAIT TCRs, while TRAV10 paired with TRAJ18 defined iNKT TCRs. VDJdb, accessed 1 November 2021, was searched for CMV, EBV and SARS-CoV-2 annotated TCRs, excluding TCRs annotated for multiple antigens. TCRdb reworked the public reads: Q25 trimming with fastp, MiXCR clone assembly, productive beta chains retained. Every entry covers one CDR3 protein and lists the most common genes and DNA from its rows. TCRdb's processing, not the study's, gives the V and J calls here. Counted in this sample were roughly 63,000 distinct CDR3 sequences; about 11% of them appeared once. Jointly, the top ten make up 1% to 1.5% of the sample.

The sequencing here drew on whole blood, taken at baseline. The chain uses TRBV2 and TRBJ1-1; tentative D gene TRBD1, with 5 bases matching. The receptor comes from an adult who was a healthcare worker with PCR-confirmed SARS-CoV-2 infection or an uninfected control (not recorded which). The donor label of this sample is uncertain. The CDR3 protein sequence reads: CASRVGGNEAFF. The sequenced DNA: TGTGCCAGCAGAGTGGGGGGGAATGAAGCTTTCTTT.